The rows below give T cell receptor beta chains drawn from one sample of a study of blood T cell repertoires in COVID-19. Sequencing was performed with immunoSEQ multiplex PCR; in TCRdb, only in-frame clones are kept and a portion is missing. The sample consists of about 220,000 clones, about 78% of them appearing once. Specimen: peripheral blood. Every receptor here comes from a woman in her seventies with acute or convalescent COVID-19. The CDR3 runs from the conserved cysteine through the conserved F or W. The D gene is left open where the match is weak. Clone size is shown for a subset of rows, as once, few, many or a class of expanded clone.

j_gene	abundance	d_gene	v_gene	CDR3aa	CDR3nt
TRBJ2-3	once	NA	TRBV2	CASKAGTDTQYF	TGTGCCAGCAAGGCGGGAACAGATACGCAGTATTTT
TRBJ1-1	NA	NA	TRBV18	CASSQGANTEAFF	TGTGCCAGCTCACAGGGAGCGAACACTGAAGCTTTCTTT
TRBJ1-5	NA	TRBD1	TRBV18	CASSLGYRGDQPQHF	TGTGCCAGCTCTCTGGGATACAGGGGAGATCAGCCCCAGCATTTT
TRBJ2-5	NA	TRBD2	TRBV3-1/TRBV3-2	CASRQAGGPLDETQYF	TGTGCCAGCAGACAAGCGGGGGGGCCTTTGGACGAGACCCAGTACTTC
TRBJ1-1	NA	TRBD1	TRBV10-1	CASRRGGAPRGTEAFF	TGCGCCAGCAGACGAGGGGGCGCCCCCAGGGGCACTGAAGCTTTCTTT
TRBJ2-3	NA	TRBD1	TRBV13	CASSLVGTGAPDTQYF	TGTGCCAGCAGCTTGGTCGGGACAGGGGCGCCCGATACGCAGTATTTT
TRBJ2-1	NA	NA	TRBV10-3	CAISESGDNEQFF	TGTGCCATCAGTGAGTCAGGGGATAATGAGCAGTTCTTC
TRBJ1-2	NA	NA	TRBV5-1	CASSFEGGYYTF	TGCGCCAGCAGCTTTGAGGGCGGTTACTACACCTTC
TRBJ1-4	NA	NA	TRBV4-3	CASSQDQQAGTNEKLFF	TGCGCCAGCAGCCAAGATCAACAAGCGGGGACTAATGAAAAACTGTTTTTT
TRBJ1-3	NA	NA	TRBV18	CASSRENTSGNTIYF	TGTGCCAGCTCACGGGAGAATACCTCTGGAAACACCATATATTTT
TRBJ2-1	NA	TRBD1	TRBV18	CASSRTGESYNEQFF	TGTGCCAGCTCACGGACAGGGGAGTCCTACAATGAGCAGTTCTTC
TRBJ2-7	few	TRBD1	TRBV4-1	CASSHPPGQGSNEQYF	TGCGCCAGCAGCCATCCTCCGGGACAGGGGAGCAACGAGCAGTACTTC
TRBJ2-2	NA	NA	TRBV10-3	CASVATGYTGELFF	TGTGCCAGCGTAGCTACAGGGTACACCGGGGAGCTGTTTTTT
TRBJ1-3	NA	NA	TRBV4-3	CASSQQFRGISGNTIYF	TGCGCCAGCAGCCAACAATTCAGAGGGATCTCTGGAAACACCATATATTTT
TRBJ2-1	NA	NA	TRBV19	CASTNSGEQFF	TGTGCCAGTACCAATTCGGGGGAGCAGTTCTTC
TRBJ1-2	NA	TRBD1	TRBV6-5	CASSYSTGTGSSTF	TGTGCCAGCAGTTACTCGACGGGGACAGGGTCGAGCACCTTC
TRBJ2-3	NA	TRBD2	TRBV23-1	CASSQSASGVTDTQYF	TGCGCCAGCAGTCAGTCCGCTAGCGGGGTCACAGATACGCAGTATTTT
TRBJ2-7	NA	TRBD1	TRBV4-3	CASSQDYRGLSYEQYF	TGCGCCAGCAGCCAAGACTACAGGGGCCTCTCCTACGAGCAGTACTTC
TRBJ1-2	NA	NA	TRBV6-6	CASSPSEGASGYTF	TGTGCCAGCAGCCCTAGCGAGGGTGCGAGTGGCTACACCTTC
TRBJ1-2	NA	TRBD1	TRBV5-5	CASSPASGQGHGYTF	TGTGCCAGCAGCCCAGCCTCGGGACAGGGGCATGGCTACACCTTC
TRBJ2-1	few	NA	TRBV19	CASSIDPPRGSLWDEQFF	TGTGCCAGTAGTATTGATCCCCCCCGCGGATCCTTGTGGGATGAGCAGTTCTTC
TRBJ2-3	NA	NA	TRBV4-1	CASSQPNTDTQYF	TGCGCCAGCAGCCAACCAAACACAGATACGCAGTATTTT
TRBJ2-5	NA	NA	TRBV5-7	CASSLERTGSGKETQYF	TGTGCCAGCAGCTTGGAGCGGACAGGGAGCGGGAAAGAGACCCAGTACTTC
TRBJ1-1	NA	TRBD1	TRBV4-1	CASSPAGGADLGAF	TGCGCCAGCAGCCCAGCAGGGGGAGCGGATCTAGGGGCATTT
TRBJ2-2	NA	TRBD2	TRBV4-1	CASSQDRGLGIKAELFF	TGCGCCAGCAGCCAAGATCGGGGACTAGGTATTAAGGCGGAGCTGTTTTTT
TRBJ1-2	NA	TRBD1	TRBV9	CASSMGQGIGYTF	TGTGCCAGCAGCATGGGACAGGGGATCGGCTACACCTTC
TRBJ2-6	few	NA	TRBV3-1/TRBV3-2	CASSQEAGSGGANVLTF	TGTGCCAGCAGCCAAGAGGCAGGGTCGGGTGGGGCCAACGTCCTGACTTTC
TRBJ2-1	NA	NA	TRBV15	CATSGRTGSSYNEQFF	TGTGCCACCAGCGGGAGGACAGGTAGCTCCTACAATGAGCAGTTCTTC
TRBJ2-1	NA	TRBD2	TRBV4-3	CASSHRLAGSYNEQFF	TGCGCCAGCAGCCACCGACTAGCGGGTTCCTACAATGAGCAGTTCTTC
TRBJ1-2	NA	TRBD1	TRBV19	CASTLGTGNFYGYTF	TGTGCCAGTACCCTGGGGACAGGTAACTTCTATGGCTACACCTTC
TRBJ1-4	NA	TRBD1	TRBV3-1/TRBV3-2	CASSPPGQPNEKLFF	TGTGCCAGCAGCCCCCCGGGACAGCCTAATGAAAAACTGTTTTTT
TRBJ2-7	NA	TRBD2	TRBV7-8	CASSSGGSGGIYEQYF	TGTGCCAGCAGCTCAGGGGGTAGCGGGGGGATCTACGAGCAGTACTTC
TRBJ2-3	few	TRBD2	TRBV5-4	CASSSASGGPDTQYF	TGTGCCAGCAGTTCTGCTAGCGGGGGACCAGATACGCAGTATTTT
TRBJ2-7	NA	TRBD2	TRBV4-1	CASSQDYGGVSYEQYF	TGCGCCAGCAGCCAAGATTACGGGGGGGTCTCCTACGAGCAGTACTTC
TRBJ2-2	NA	NA	TRBV28	CASSSPGSTGELFF	TGTGCCAGCAGTTCTCCGGGGTCCACCGGGGAGCTGTTTTTT
TRBJ1-2	NA	TRBD1	TRBV7-8	CASSPGQGVVYGYTF	TGTGCCAGCAGCCCGGGACAGGGGGTCGTCTATGGCTACACCTTC
TRBJ2-5	few	TRBD2	TRBV3-1/TRBV3-2	CASSPGKRLAGGPWSGQETQYF	TGTGCCAGCAGCCCAGGCAAAAGACTAGCGGGGGGCCCCTGGTCTGGCCAAGAGACCCAGTACTTC
TRBJ1-1	NA	TRBD1	TRBV11-2	CASSKTGSEAFF	TGTGCCAGCAGCAAGACAGGGTCTGAAGCTTTCTTT
TRBJ2-5	NA	NA	TRBV4-1	CASSQDGGGVQETQYF	TGCGCCAGCAGCCAAGACGGAGGGGGGGTCCAAGAGACCCAGTACTTC
TRBJ1-6	few	NA	TRBV4-1	CASSQPREGVYRSPLHF	TGCGCCAGCAGCCAACCCAGGGAGGGGGTGTATAGGTCACCCCTCCACTTT
TRBJ2-7	NA	TRBD2	TRBV7-9	CASSSEGASGTSYEQYF	TGTGCCAGCAGCTCCGAGGGGGCTAGCGGGACTTCCTACGAGCAGTACTTC